A single sample is the source of the 13 T cell receptor beta chains below, sequenced in a study of PD-1 blockade in classical Hodgkin lymphoma. Profiled with immunoSEQ multiplex PCR; TCRdb holds only in-frame clones, not every one. The repertoire holds some 96,000 clones, with 85% to 95% as singletons. As to time point: cycle 4 day 1 (C4D1), after 5 to 7 weeks of nivolumab. Relapses following autologous stem cell transplantation were seen in all patients, with brentuximab vedotin exposure varying. The input for sequencing was peripheral blood mononuclear cells (PBMCs), taken before the fourth cycle of nivolumab. These TCRs come from a human donor with classical Hodgkin lymphoma.

The rearrangement joins TRBV30 to TRBJ2-7; D not certain. Trimming shortened V by 0 bases and J by 6 bases, and 18 bases separated the two germline ends. CDR1 and CDR2 from the germline V gene are GTSNPN and SVGIG (reference sequence). The CDR3 is made up of 15 amino acids. The CDR3 nucleotides are TGTGCCTGGAGTGTCTCGGCCCCTGGGGTTTCCGAGCAGTACTTC. This codes for CAWSVSAPGVSEQYF. Filled out from reference TRBV30 and TRBJ2-7, the complete variable domain reads SQTIHQWPATLVQPVGSPLSLECTVEGTSNPNLYWYRQAAGRGLQLLFYSVGIGQISSEVPQNLSASRPQDRQFILSSKKLLLSDSGFYLCAWSVSAPGVSEQYFGPGTRLTVT.

V is TRBV11-2 and J is TRBJ2-4; 8 positions match TRBD2. Germline CDR1 is SGHAT and CDR2 is FQNNGV. The V gene end was trimmed by 4 bases and the J gene end by 8 bases; junction bases not matched to a gene: 4. This CDR3 comprises 13 residues. The CDR3 sequence is CASSSPGGDIQYF. The CDR3 nucleotides are TGTGCCAGCAGCTCCCCGGGGGGGGACATTCAGTACTTC.

The chain couples TRBV11-2 to TRBJ1-5; no reliable D call. This CDR3 is built from 15 residues. Germline CDR1 reads SGHAT; CDR2 reads FQNNGV. Trimming took 5 bases from V and 4 from J, leaving 15 bases between them. CDR3 residues: CASSVSGTGNQPQHF. CDR3 sequence (DNA): TGTGCCAGCAGCGTATCCGGAACCGGGAATCAGCCCCAGCATTTT. Complete variable domain (other parts from reference TRBV11-2 and TRBJ1-5): EAGVAQSPRYKIIEKRQSVAFWCNPISGHATLYWYQQILGQGPKLLIQFQNNGVVDDSQLPKDRFSAERLKGVDSTLKIQPAKLEDSAVYLCASSVSGTGNQPQHFGDGTRLSIL.

The V call is TRBV7-3, the J call TRBJ2-3, with D perhaps given as TRBD1 or TRBD2 (5 bases each). This CDR3 spans 14 amino acids. The germline CDR1 and CDR2 sequences are SGHTA and FQGTGA. Trimming left V 4 bases short and J 4 bases short, with 12 bases between. The CDR3 sequence: CASSSPGRADTQYF. For the CDR3, the DNA is TGTGCCAGCAGCTCCCCGGGACGCGCAGATACGCAGTATTTT.

This rearrangement joins TRBV7-9 to TRBJ1-5, with D perhaps matching TRBD1 (5 bases). The CDR3 is made up of 14 amino acids. Trimming pared 1 base from V and 8 bases from J, leaving 12 bases between. Germline CDR1 and CDR2: SEHNR and FQNEAQ (reference sequence). The CDR3 protein is CASSLGTGLKPQHF. As DNA, the CDR3 is TGTGCCAGCAGCTTAGGAACAGGACTCAAGCCCCAGCATTTT.

The chain combines TRBV29-1 with TRBJ2-6; D perhaps matches TRBD2 (6 bases). Trimming took off 2 bases at V and 1 base at J, with 15 bases between the two ends. Germline lookup yields CDR1 SQVTM and CDR2 ANQGSEA. This CDR3 has 17 amino acids. This CDR3 is CSVERMAGRSGANVLTF. In nucleotides, the CDR3 is TGCAGCGTTGAACGAATGGCGGGAAGGTCTGGGGCCAACGTCCTGACTTTC.

The CDR3 sequence: CASSYAPGQSYEQYF. CDR3 sequence (DNA): TGTGCCAGCAGTTACGCACCGGGACAGTCCTACGAGCAGTACTTC. The chain links TRBV6-5 to TRBJ2-7; 7 bases are shared with TRBD1. CDR1 is MNHEY, CDR2 SVGAGI, per germline. V shed 2 bases, J shed 1 base, and the junction held 5 bases outside the gene matches. The length of the CDR3 is 15 residues.

The chain carries TRBV4-1 and TRBJ1-3; D is perhaps TRBD1 (5 bases). Germline V gene sequence: CDR1 MGHRA, CDR2 YSYEKL. The CDR3 consists of 16 residues. V was pared by 0 bases and J by 4 bases, with 13 bases between. The CDR3 DNA reads as TGCGCCAGCAGCCAAGAGGCGTCGGGGACCGGAAACACCATATATTTT. Amino acid sequence: CASSQEASGTGNTIYF.

This clone has only one observation. V gene TRBV9 combines with J gene TRBJ2-1; 14 bases fit TRBD2. Looked up from germline, CDR1 is SGDLS and CDR2 is YYNGEE. The CDR3 spans 17 residues. V lost 4 bases, J lost 5 bases, and 8 bases stayed unmatched. CDR3 amino acids: CASSKRGGLAGDNEQFF. CDR3 DNA sequence: TGTGCCAGCAGCAAAAGGGGGGGACTAGCGGGAGACAATGAGCAGTTCTTC.

The DNA of the CDR3 is TGTGCCAGCAGCTTAGCCGGACAGGGACGAGGAGCTTTCTTT. Translation gives CASSLAGQGRGAFF. J is TRBJ1-1 and V is TRBV11-2; 8 bases line up with TRBD1. The length of the CDR3 is 14 residues. Germline CDR1 and CDR2: SGHAT and FQNNGV. V gave up 1 base and J gave up 10 bases; unmatched junction bases: 8.

This clone came up once. The chain joins TRBV21-1 to TRBJ2-4; TRBD2 is the table's D call, not checked against the DNA. TRBV21-1 is flagged as a pseudogene. This CDR3 spans 15 amino acids. In DNA form, the CDR3 reads TGTGCCAGCAGCAAAGTAGGTGGGTTACTACACATAGGGTACTTC. Amino acid sequence: CASSKVGGLLHIGYF.

V is TRBV19 and J is TRBJ2-7, with D perhaps TRBD1 (6 bases). Trimming shortened V by 9 bases and J by 2 bases, and 8 bases separated the two germline ends. The CDR3 loop spans 11 amino acids. Germline V gene lookup returns CDR1 LNHDA and CDR2 SQIVND (reference sequence). CDR3 loop: CASRQAYEQYF. In DNA form, the CDR3 reads TGTGCCAGCAGACAGGCCTACGAGCAGTACTTC.

The chain joins TRBV7-9 to TRBJ1-2; D not resolved. Trimming took off 3 bases at V and 8 bases at J, with 16 bases between the two ends. The CDR3 loop spans 14 amino acids. Germline loops: CDR1 SEHNR, CDR2 FQNEAQ (reference sequence). The CDR3 loop is CASSFFETYHGYTF. For the CDR3, the DNA is TGTGCCAGCAGCTTTTTCGAAACTTACCACGGCTACACCTTC. Full variable domain (outside the CDR3, taken from reference TRBV7-9 and TRBJ1-2): DTGVSQNPRHKITKRGQNVTFRCDPISEHNRLYWYRQTLGQGPEFLTYFQNEAQLEKSRLLSDRFSAERPKGSFSTLEIQRTEQGDSAMYLCASSFFETYHGYTFGSGTRLTVV.